These 10 T cell receptor beta chains share one sample of origin, sequenced in a study of T cells in Graves' hyperthyroidism and ophthalmopathy (dated by TCRdb to about 2019). The receptor library was made with multiplex PCR. The sequencer was an Illumina HiSeq 2000. TCR beta CDR3 regions were amplified from RNA transcripts. The first round of RT-PCR for the TCR CDR3 was performed with the HTBI primer set and the Qiagen OneStep RT-PCR kit. In TCRdb, the public reads were trimmed at Q25 with fastp and aligned with MiXCR, with productive beta chains retained. Identical CDR3 proteins give one entry, which carries the most common genes and DNA. This sample lists hundreds of thousands of distinct CDR3 sequences; approximately 15% were detected once. The leading ten clones occupy about 4.5% of the sample. Material for sequencing was blood. The receptors were sampled from a woman aged 35 to 49 with Graves' ophthalmopathy.

CDR3 bases: TGTGCCAGCAGTTTACAGGGGCCAGATGAAGCTTTCTTT. It codes for CASSLQGPDEAFF. The chain carries TRBV12-3 or TRBV12-4 and TRBJ1-1, with D possibly being TRBD1 (6 bases). This CDR3 region has 13 residues. The V gene lost 2 bases and the J gene lost 7 bases, with 11 bases spanning the gap.

This chain links TRBV25-1 with TRBJ1-2, with a weak D call TRBD1 (5 bases). The germline CDR1 and CDR2 sequences are MGHDK and SYGVNS. V was cut by 3 bases and J by 0 bases, with 17 bases left in between. This CDR3 contains 17 residues. As DNA, the CDR3 is TGTGCCAGCAGTGATTACCAGGTGTTCAGGGCTAACTATGGCTACACCTTC. This codes for CASSDYQVFRANYGYTF.

This clonotype was seen ten or more times. V usage is TRBV5-5 and J usage is TRBJ2-7, with TRBD1 identical over 7 bases. Germline lookup yields CDR1 SGHKS and CDR2 YYEKEE (reference sequence). CDR3 length: 14 amino acids. J lost 5 bases, V lost 4 bases, and 9 bases had no gene match. CDR3 protein: CASSRGGLGDEQYF. The CDR3 DNA follows: TGTGCCAGCAGCAGAGGGGGCCTCGGGGACGAGCAGTACTTC.

This clonotype was counted at least ten times. The chain links TRBV29-1 to TRBJ2-7; 9 bases align to TRBD2. CDR3 length: 14 residues. Trimming took 3 bases from V and 2 from J; bases not matched to a gene: 5. CDR1 is SQVTM and CDR2 is ANQGSEA in the germline V gene. The CDR3 bases are TGCAGCGTTGAGGTGGGACTAGCTCCCTACGAGCAGTACTTC. This translates into CSVEVGLAPYEQYF.

The sample holds many counts of this clonotype. The chain employs TRBV15 and TRBJ1-2; 7 bases agree with TRBD1. The germline CDR1 and CDR2 sequences are LNHNV and YYDKDF (reference sequence). Trimming cost V 3 bases and J 4 bases; bases outside gene matches: 8. The CDR3 consists of 15 residues. CDR3: CATSRADRVAYGYTF. CDR3 DNA: TGTGCCACCAGCAGGGCCGACAGGGTGGCCTATGGCTACACCTTC. Variable domain in full (rest from reference TRBV15 and TRBJ1-2): DAMVIQNPRYQVTQFGKPVTLSCSQTLNHNVMYWYQQKSSQAPKLLFHYYDKDFNNEADTPDNFQSRRPNTSFCFLDIRSPGLGDTAMYLCATSRADRVAYGYTFGSGTRLTVV.

The genes are TRBV11-2 and TRBJ2-5; D gene ambiguous. This CDR3 region has 16 residues. Germline V gene sequence: CDR1 SGHAT, CDR2 FQNNGV. V was pared by 0 bases and J by 0 bases, with 11 bases between. As DNA, the CDR3 is TGTGCCAGCAGCTTAGATCTAGGCGCAAACCAAGAGACCCAGTACTTC. This translates into CASSLDLGANQETQYF.

V usage is TRBV20-1 and J usage is TRBJ2-7, with D unclear. Germline V lookup: CDR1 DFQATT, CDR2 SNEGSKA (reference sequence). CDR3 length: 13 amino acids. Trimming took 2 bases from V and 2 from J, leaving 10 bases between them. The CDR3 sequence is CSARTAIPYEQYF. In nucleotides, the CDR3 is TGCAGTGCTAGAACCGCTATTCCCTACGAGCAGTACTTC.

This clonotype was counted many times. V and J are TRBV11-1 and TRBJ2-7, with 7 bases identical to TRBD2. CDR3 length: 16 residues. J gave up 4 bases and V 5 bases, and 14 bases lay outside the gene matches. The germline V gene has CDR1 SGHAT and CDR2 FQDESV (reference sequence). The DNA for the CDR3 is TGTGCCAGCAGCAATCCTGGGAACGGGAGGATATACGAGCAGTACTTC. This sequence encodes CASSNPGNGRIYEQYF.

This clonotype has ten or more counts. The chain joins TRBV2 to TRBJ2-7, with D maybe TRBD2 (6 bases). The CDR3 is made up of 13 amino acids. Germline V gives CDR1 SNHLY, CDR2 FYNNEI. The V gene lost 6 bases and the J gene lost 2 bases, with 11 bases spanning the gap. The CDR3 DNA sequence: TGTGCCAGCAGCCACGGGAGTGCCTACGAGCAGTACTTC. It is translated as CASSHGSAYEQYF.

This clonotype was detected ten times or more. CDR3 loop: CASSIARGDYTEAFF. The CDR3 nucleotides read TGTGCCAGTAGTATAGCACGGGGCGACTACACTGAAGCTTTCTTT. The chain uses TRBV19 and TRBJ1-1, with D maybe TRBD1 (5 bases). Germline V lookup: CDR1 LNHDA, CDR2 SQIVND (reference sequence). The CDR3 covers 15 residues. V was cut by 1 base and J by 3 bases, with 12 bases left in between.